A selection of T cell receptor beta chains follows, all from one sample in a study of shared clonotypes between healthy human individuals. The assay was immunoSEQ multiplex PCR, and TCRdb's table has in-frame clones only and misses some. The data hold fewer than 1 million clones, with approximately 96% observed a single time. The sequencing sample was made of naive CD8+ T cells sorted from blood. The receptors come from a man in his thirties or forties in good health. The CDR3 runs from the conserved cysteine through the conserved F or W. A D gene is named only where the DNA matches it firmly. Not every row has a clone size; where given, it reads once, few, many or a size class.

TGTGCCAGCAGCCCTCGCCCCGGTCGGTCCTACTACAATGAGCAGTTCTTC | CASSPRPGRSYYNEQFF | TRBJ2-1 | NA | TRBV7-6 | NA
TGTGCCAGCAGACACATGGCTAATGAAAAACTGTTTTTT | CASRHMANEKLFF | TRBJ1-4 | NA | TRBV6-5 | once
TGTGCCAGCAGTTTAGAGACTAGCGGGAGCCTAAGCTCCTACGAGCAGTACTTC | CASSLETSGSLSSYEQYF | TRBJ2-7 | TRBD2 | TRBV28 | NA
TGTGCCAGCAAGGTCCGGGACGGAAATGAAAAACTGTTTTTT | CASKVRDGNEKLFF | TRBJ1-4 | NA | TRBV13 | NA
TGTGCCAGCAGTTTAGGTGGGGGCGTAGTCTACGAGCAGTACTTC | CASSLGGGVVYEQYF | TRBJ2-7 | NA | TRBV28 | NA
TGTGCCAGCAGTTGGACTAGCGGGAGTTTCGAGCAGTACTTC | CASSWTSGSFEQYF | TRBJ2-7 | TRBD2 | TRBV11-2 | once
TGCGCCAGCAGCCAAGGGACAGGGAAGAACACTGAAGCTTTCTTT | CASSQGTGKNTEAFF | TRBJ1-1 | TRBD1 | TRBV4-3 | NA
TGTGCCAGTAGTATGGGACAGTCCTACGAGCAGTACTTC | CASSMGQSYEQYF | TRBJ2-7 | TRBD1 | TRBV19 | NA
TGTGCCAGCAGTTTCCAGGGGGCCTACGAGCAGTACTTC | CASSFQGAYEQYF | TRBJ2-7 | TRBD1 | TRBV27 | NA
TGCGCCAGCAGCCCCTCGGACACCGGGGAGCTGTTTTTT | CASSPSDTGELFF | TRBJ2-2 | NA | TRBV4-3 | NA
TGTGCCAGCAGCTTAGAGGGACAGGGGCCGACTCGAATCTACGAGCAGTACTTC | CASSLEGQGPTRIYEQYF | TRBJ2-7 | TRBD1 | TRBV7-9 | NA
TGTGCCAGCAGTGACTCGATAGGAGGGCACGAAGAGACCCAGTACTTC | CASSDSIGGHEETQYF | TRBJ2-5 | NA | TRBV6-4 | NA
TGCGCCAGCAGCCATTCGCTTGACAAATACAATGAGCAGTTCTTC | CASSHSLDKYNEQFF | TRBJ2-1 | NA | TRBV4-3 | NA
TGTGCCAGCGCCGCAGACTTTTCGAACACCGGGGAGCTGTTTTTT | CASAADFSNTGELFF | TRBJ2-2 | NA | TRBV7-7 | NA
TGTGCCAGCAGCGTGAGCTACGAGCAGTACTTC | CASSVSYEQYF | TRBJ2-7 | NA | TRBV5-6 | NA